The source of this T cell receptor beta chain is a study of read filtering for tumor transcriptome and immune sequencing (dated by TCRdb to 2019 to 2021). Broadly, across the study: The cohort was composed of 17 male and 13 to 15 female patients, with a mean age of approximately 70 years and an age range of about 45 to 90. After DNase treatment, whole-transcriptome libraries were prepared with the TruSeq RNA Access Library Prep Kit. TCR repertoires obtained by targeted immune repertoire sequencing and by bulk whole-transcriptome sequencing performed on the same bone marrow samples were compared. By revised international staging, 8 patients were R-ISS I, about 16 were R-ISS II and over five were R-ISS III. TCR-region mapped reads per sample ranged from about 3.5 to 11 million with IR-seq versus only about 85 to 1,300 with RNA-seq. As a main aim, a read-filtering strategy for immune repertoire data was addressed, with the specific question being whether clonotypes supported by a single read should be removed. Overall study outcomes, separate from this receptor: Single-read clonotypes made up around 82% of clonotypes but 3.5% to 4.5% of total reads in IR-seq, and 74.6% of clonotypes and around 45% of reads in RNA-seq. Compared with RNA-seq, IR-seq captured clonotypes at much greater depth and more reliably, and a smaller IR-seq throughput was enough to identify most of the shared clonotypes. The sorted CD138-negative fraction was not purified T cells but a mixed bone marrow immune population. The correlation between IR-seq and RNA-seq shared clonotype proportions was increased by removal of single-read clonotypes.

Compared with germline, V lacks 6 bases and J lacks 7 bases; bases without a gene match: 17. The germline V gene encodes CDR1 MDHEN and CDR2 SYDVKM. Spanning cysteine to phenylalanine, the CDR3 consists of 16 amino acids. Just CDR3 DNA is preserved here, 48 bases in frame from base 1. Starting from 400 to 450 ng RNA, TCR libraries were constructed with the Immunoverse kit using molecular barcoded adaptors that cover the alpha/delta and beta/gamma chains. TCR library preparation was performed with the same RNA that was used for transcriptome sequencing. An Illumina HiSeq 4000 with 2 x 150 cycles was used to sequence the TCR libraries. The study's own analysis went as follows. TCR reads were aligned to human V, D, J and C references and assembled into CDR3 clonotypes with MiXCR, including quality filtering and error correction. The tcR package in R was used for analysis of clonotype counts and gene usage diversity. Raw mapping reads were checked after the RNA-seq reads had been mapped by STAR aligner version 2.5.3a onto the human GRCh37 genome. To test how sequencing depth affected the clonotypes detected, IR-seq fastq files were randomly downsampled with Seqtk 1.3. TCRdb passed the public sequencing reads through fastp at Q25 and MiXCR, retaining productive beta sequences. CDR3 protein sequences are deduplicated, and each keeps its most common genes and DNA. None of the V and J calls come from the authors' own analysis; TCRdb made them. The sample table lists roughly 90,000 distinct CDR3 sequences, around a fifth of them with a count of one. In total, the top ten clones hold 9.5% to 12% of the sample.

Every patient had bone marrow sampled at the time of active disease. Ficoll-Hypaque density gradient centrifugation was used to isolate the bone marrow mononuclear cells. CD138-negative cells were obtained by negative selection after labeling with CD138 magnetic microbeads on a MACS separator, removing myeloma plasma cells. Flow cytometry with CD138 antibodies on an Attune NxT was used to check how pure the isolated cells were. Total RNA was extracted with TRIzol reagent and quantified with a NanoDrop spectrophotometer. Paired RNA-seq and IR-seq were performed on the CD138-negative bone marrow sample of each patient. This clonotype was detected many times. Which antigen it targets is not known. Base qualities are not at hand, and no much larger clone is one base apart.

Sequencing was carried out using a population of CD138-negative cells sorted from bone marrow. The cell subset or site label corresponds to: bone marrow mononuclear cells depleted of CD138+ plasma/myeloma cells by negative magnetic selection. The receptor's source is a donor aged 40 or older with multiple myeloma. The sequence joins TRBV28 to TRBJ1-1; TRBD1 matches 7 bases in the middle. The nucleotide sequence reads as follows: TGTGCCAGCAGATCGTGGACAGGCGGGGGAATCGGTGAAGCTTTCTTT. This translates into CASRSWTGGGIGEAFF.